This T cell receptor beta chain originates from a study of blood T cells in healthy people across ages. Study results and limitations: Conclusively comparing naive with antigen-experienced cells was impossible with unsorted PBMCs.

For the second PCR, which ran for 7 to 11 cycles, a sample-barcoded 5' primer and a J-beta primer mix were used. TCRdb analysed the 5' RACE reads with MiXCR anew, one entry per CDR3 protein. Of 1.5 million to 2 million distinct CDR3 sequences listed, roughly 49% are singletons. Trimming cost V 5 bases and J 3 bases, with 17 bases left between them. The germline gives CDR1 MDHEN, CDR2 SYDVKM. The CDR3 has 16 amino acids. The extraction recovered at least 5 micrograms of total RNA per sample. This clonotype was detected only once. Its antigen remains unidentified. The V and J genes are TRBV28 and TRBJ1-5; a weak D match, TRBD1 (5 bases). The source of this sequence is a woman between 40 and 50 years old in good health. The sequenced sample consisted of blood. The CDR3 sequence is CASSGIRDLINQPQHF. The CDR3 DNA follows: TGTGCCAGCAGTGGAATCCGGGACCTCATCAATCAGCCCCAGCATTTT. The full variable domain, with the rest looked up from reference TRBV28 and TRBJ1-5, is DVKVTQSSRYLVKRTGEKVFLECVQDMDHENMFWYRQDPGLGLRLIYFSYDVKMKEKGDIPEGYSVSREKKERFSLILESASTNQTSMYLCASSGIRDLINQPQHFGDGTRLSIL.